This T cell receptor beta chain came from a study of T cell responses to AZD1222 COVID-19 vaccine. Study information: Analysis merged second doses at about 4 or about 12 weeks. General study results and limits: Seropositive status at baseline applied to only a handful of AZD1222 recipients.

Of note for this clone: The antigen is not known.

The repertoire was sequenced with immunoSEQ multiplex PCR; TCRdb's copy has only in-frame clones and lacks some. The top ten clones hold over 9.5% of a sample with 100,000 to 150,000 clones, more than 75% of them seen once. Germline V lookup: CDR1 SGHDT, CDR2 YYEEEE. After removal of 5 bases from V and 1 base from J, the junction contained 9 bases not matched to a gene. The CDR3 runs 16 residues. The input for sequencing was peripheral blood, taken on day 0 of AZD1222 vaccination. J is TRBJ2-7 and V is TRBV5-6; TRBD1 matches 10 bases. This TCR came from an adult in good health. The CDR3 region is CASRYRDRGPSYEQYF. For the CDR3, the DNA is TGTGCCAGCAGATACCGGGACAGGGGACCTTCCTACGAGCAGTACTTC.